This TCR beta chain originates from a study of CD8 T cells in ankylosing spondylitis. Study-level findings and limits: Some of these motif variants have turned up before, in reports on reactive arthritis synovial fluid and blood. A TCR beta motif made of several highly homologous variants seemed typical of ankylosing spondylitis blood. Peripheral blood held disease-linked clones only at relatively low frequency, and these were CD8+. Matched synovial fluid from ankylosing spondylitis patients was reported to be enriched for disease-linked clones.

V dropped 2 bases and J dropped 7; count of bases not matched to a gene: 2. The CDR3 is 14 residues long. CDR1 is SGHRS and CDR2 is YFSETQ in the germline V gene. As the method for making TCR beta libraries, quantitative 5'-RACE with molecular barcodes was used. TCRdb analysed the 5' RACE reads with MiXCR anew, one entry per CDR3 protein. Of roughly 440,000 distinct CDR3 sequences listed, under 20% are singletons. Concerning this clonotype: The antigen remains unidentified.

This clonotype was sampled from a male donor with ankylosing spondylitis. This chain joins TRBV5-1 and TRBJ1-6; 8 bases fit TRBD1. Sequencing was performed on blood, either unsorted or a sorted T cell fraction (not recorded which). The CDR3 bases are TGCGCCAGCAGCTTACAGGGGGAGAATTCACCCCTCCACTTT. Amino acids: CASSLQGENSPLHF.